Presented here are 20 T cell receptor beta chains from one specimen sequenced in a study of cytomegalovirus exposure and HLA in healthy donors. Both 60 Vbeta primers and 13 Jbeta primers went into the PCR. The table came from immunoSEQ multiplex PCR; TCRdb's copy has only in-frame clones and leaves some out. The sample lists about 81,000 clones; over 80% were seen once. Source material: PBMCs. These receptors came from a man aged 18 to 30 in good health and CMV-seronegative.

The V call is TRBV10-3, the J call TRBJ2-1, with 9 nucleotides matching TRBD2. V shed 6 bases and J 2 bases; nucleotides not matched to a gene: 8. Germline V gives CDR1 ENHRY, CDR2 SYGVKD. The CDR3 consists of 16 residues. DNA of the CDR3: TGTGCCATCAGCGATACTAGCGGGCCTACCTACAATGAGCAGTTCTTC. Encoded protein: CAISDTSGPTYNEQFF.

The chain recombines TRBV19 with TRBJ1-5; the D is unclear. Trimming removed 9 bases from V and 1 base from J, with 16 bases in between. Looked up from germline, CDR1 is LNHDA and CDR2 is SQIVND (reference sequence). CDR3 length: 15 residues. As DNA, the CDR3 is TGTGCCAGCTTGGACCGGGGATGGAGCAATCAGCCCCAGCATTTT. Translated, it gives CASLDRGWSNQPQHF. Variable domain in full (rest from reference TRBV19 and TRBJ1-5): DGGITQSPKYLFRKEGQNVTLSCEQNLNHDAMYWYRQDPGQGLRLIYYSQIVNDFQKGDIAEGYSVSREKKESFPLTVTSAQKNPTAFYLCASLDRGWSNQPQHFGDGTRLSIL.

The chain links TRBV30 to TRBJ2-1; TRBD2 aligns across 7 bases. After removal of 5 bases from V and 9 bases from J, the junction contained 10 bases not matched to a gene. Germline loops: CDR1 GTSNPN, CDR2 SVGIG (reference sequence). The CDR3 is 13 amino acids. The CDR3 spells CAWAHGGDSEQFF. In DNA form, the CDR3 reads TGTGCCTGGGCTCATGGGGGGGATAGTGAGCAGTTCTTC.

This chain connects TRBV4-1 to TRBJ2-7, with D perhaps TRBD2 (5 bases). The CDR3 consists of 14 residues. V lost 0 bases and J 6 bases, leaving 12 bases between the germline ends. Looked up from germline, CDR1 is MGHRA and CDR2 is YSYEKL. CDR3 loop: CASSQELGRGEQYF. CDR3 bases: TGCGCCAGCAGCCAAGAACTAGGTCGGGGCGAGCAGTACTTC.

The chain recombines TRBV18 with TRBJ2-2; possibly TRBD1 for D (5 bases). The CDR3 spans 15 residues. Trimming pared 4 bases from V and 1 base from J, leaving 10 bases between. Germline lookup yields CDR1 KGHSH and CDR2 LQKENI. The CDR3 reads CASSHNTGNTGELFF. The CDR3 nucleotides are TGTGCCAGCTCACATAATACAGGGAACACCGGGGAGCTGTTTTTT.

The rearrangement joins TRBV5-4 to TRBJ1-2; 7 bases align to TRBD1. The CDR3 consists of 17 residues. In germline, CDR1 is SGHNT, CDR2 YYREEE (reference sequence). Losses at the gene ends were 4 bases for V and 6 bases for J; bases not matched to a gene: 18. CDR3 DNA: TGTGCCAGCAGCGCGATCCTCAAGGGGGCCTGGGCGGATGGCTACACCTTC. This translates into CASSAILKGAWADGYTF.

The chain links TRBV19 to TRBJ1-3; no reliable D call. V was pared by 5 bases and J by 0 bases, with 20 bases between. Germline V gene data show CDR1 as LNHDA and CDR2 as SQIVND (reference sequence). The CDR3 loop spans 18 amino acids. The CDR3 bases are TGTGCCAGTAGTTCCCGAAGGAGTCGTGCGAACTCTGGAAACACCATATATTTT. Translation gives CASSSRRSRANSGNTIYF.

V usage is TRBV6-5 and J usage is TRBJ2-7; 8 bases line up with TRBD2. V shed 8 bases, J shed 6 bases, and the junction held 15 bases outside the gene matches. This CDR3 spans 15 amino acids. Germline assignment: CDR1 MNHEY and CDR2 SVGAGI. The CDR3 is CASGRKGLVSSEQYF. CDR3 nucleotide sequence: TGTGCCAGCGGGCGTAAGGGACTAGTTTCGAGCGAGCAGTACTTC.

This sequence joins TRBV25-1 and TRBJ1-2; no clear D gene. Germline assignment: CDR1 MGHDK and CDR2 SYGVNS. The ends were cut back, 5 bases at V and 4 bases at J, with 8 bases in the middle. The CDR3 has 12 residues. The CDR3 bases are TGTGCCAGCAGTTTGAGTTTCTATGGCTACACCTTC. Its protein is CASSLSFYGYTF.

The rearrangement joins TRBV4-1 to TRBJ2-2; D uncertain. V shed 1 base and J shed 1 base, with 7 bases lying between them. This CDR3 is built from 15 residues. From germline, CDR1 is MGHRA and CDR2 YSYEKL. CDR3: CASSQVTGNTGELFF. CDR3 nucleotides: TGCGCCAGCAGCCAAGTGACGGGGAACACCGGGGAGCTGTTTTTT.

V usage is TRBV4-3 and J usage is TRBJ1-2, with D uncertain. Germline values: CDR1 LGHNA, CDR2 YSLEER. There are 15 residues in the CDR3. The V end lost 0 bases, the J end lost 8 bases, and 16 bases lay between the germline ends. CDR3 sequence (DNA): TGCGCCAGCAGCCAAGAGGGTCGGGTAGCGAGAGGCTACACCTTC. It yields the protein CASSQEGRVARGYTF.

V and J are TRBV14 and TRBJ2-1, with 13 positions matching TRBD2. Germline trimming cut 4 bases from V and 8 bases from J; bases unmatched to any gene: 14. Germline V gene lookup returns CDR1 SGHDN and CDR2 FVKESK. The CDR3 runs 18 residues. The CDR3 DNA reads TGTGCCAGCAGCCCTAGTAGGACTAGCGGGAGTTATCCGGATGAGCAGTTCTTC. Protein: CASSPSRTSGSYPDEQFF.

The chain combines TRBV4-2 with TRBJ1-5; no clear D. Between the trimmed V and J ends, which lost 0 bases and 5 bases, there was a span of 11 bases. Germline CDR1 reads LGHNA; CDR2 reads YNFKEQ. The CDR3 consists of 15 residues. CDR3 loop: CASSQEGSGDQPQHF. The CDR3 DNA reads TGTGCCAGCAGCCAAGAAGGTTCAGGCGATCAGCCCCAGCATTTT.

The chain has TRBV7-9 and TRBJ2-1, with 10 bases that match TRBD2. V trimming: 5 bases; J trimming: 4 bases; junction bases outside the gene matches: 8. The CDR3 is 16 amino acids. Germline V gene data show CDR1 as SEHNR and CDR2 as FQNEAQ (reference sequence). CDR3: CASSPASTSGYNEQFF. The CDR3 DNA sequence: TGTGCCAGCAGCCCCGCGTCGACTAGCGGGTACAATGAGCAGTTCTTC.

The chain has TRBV4-2 and TRBJ2-1; a possible D gene is TRBD2 (6 bases). V lost 7 bases and J lost 0, with 16 bases in between. Germline V CDR1 and CDR2: LGHNA, YNFKEQ. The CDR3 is 16 amino acids. CDR3 in amino acids: CASKGARGSSYNEQFF. CDR3 DNA: TGTGCCAGCAAGGGAGCGCGGGGCAGCTCCTACAATGAGCAGTTCTTC.

This sequence joins TRBV28 and TRBJ1-6, with D possibly TRBD1 on 6 matching bases. The CDR3 spans 15 residues. V was cut by 7 bases and J by 7 bases, with 17 bases left in between. Germline V CDR1 and CDR2: MDHEN, SYDVKM. The CDR3 is CASTTPGQLNSPLHF. The CDR3 coding sequence is TGTGCCAGCACCACCCCAGGACAGCTAAATTCACCCCTCCACTTT.

This chain uses TRBV11-3 with TRBJ2-2; the match to TRBD1 covers 8 bases. The germline gives CDR1 SGHNT, CDR2 YENEEA. V gave up 5 bases and J gave up 4 bases; unmatched junction bases: 3. The CDR3 spans 14 residues. The DNA for the CDR3 is TGTGCCAGCAGCCCGGGGACAGGCACCGGGGAGCTGTTTTTT. It codes for CASSPGTGTGELFF.

This clone was found once. CDR3 amino acids: CASSYSGGSGNTIYF. The CDR3 DNA sequence: TGTGCCAGCAGTTACTCGGGGGGGTCTGGAAACACCATATATTTT. V and J are TRBV6-5 and TRBJ1-3; a weak D match, TRBD1 (5 bases). The CDR3 spans 15 residues. The V end was cut by 0 bases, the J end by 1 base, with 7 bases between. The germline V gene has CDR1 MNHEY and CDR2 SVGAGI.

The chain is built from TRBV7-3 and TRBJ2-2; TRBD1 matches at 11 bases. Germline CDR1 SGHTA, CDR2 FQGTGA. The CDR3 runs to 16 residues. V was pared by 5 bases and J by 1 base, with 3 bases of the junction left unmatched. CDR3: CASSRGTGGNTGELFF. DNA of the CDR3: TGTGCCAGCAGCCGAGGGACAGGGGGGAACACCGGGGAGCTGTTTTTT.

The V and J genes are TRBV7-9 and TRBJ2-1; D unresolved. CDR1 is SEHNR, CDR2 FQNEAQ, per germline (reference sequence). V was pared by 2 bases and J by 0 bases, with 11 bases between. The CDR3 contains 16 residues. CDR3 in amino acids: CASSLIVVHSYNEQFF. The CDR3 DNA reads as TGTGCCAGCAGCTTAATCGTAGTCCACTCCTACAATGAGCAGTTCTTC. Drawing the rest from reference TRBV7-9 and TRBJ2-1, the complete variable domain is DTGVSQNPRHKITKRGQNVTFRCDPISEHNRLYWYRQTLGQGPEFLTYFQNEAQLEKSRLLSDRFSAERPKGSFSTLEIQRTEQGDSAMYLCASSLIVVHSYNEQFFGPGTRLTVL.